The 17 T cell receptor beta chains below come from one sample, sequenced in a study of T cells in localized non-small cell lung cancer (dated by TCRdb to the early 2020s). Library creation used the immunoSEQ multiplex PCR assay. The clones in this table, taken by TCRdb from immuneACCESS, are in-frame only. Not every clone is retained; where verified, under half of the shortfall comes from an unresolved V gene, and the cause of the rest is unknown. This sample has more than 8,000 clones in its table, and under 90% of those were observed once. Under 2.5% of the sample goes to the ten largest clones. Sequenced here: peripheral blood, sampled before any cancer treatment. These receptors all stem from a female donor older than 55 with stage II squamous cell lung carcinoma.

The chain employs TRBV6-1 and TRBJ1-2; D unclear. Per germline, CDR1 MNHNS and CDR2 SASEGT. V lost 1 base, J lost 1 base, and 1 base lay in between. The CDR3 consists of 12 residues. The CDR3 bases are TGTGCCAGCAGTGAAGATAACTATGGCTACACCTTC. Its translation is CASSEDNYGYTF.

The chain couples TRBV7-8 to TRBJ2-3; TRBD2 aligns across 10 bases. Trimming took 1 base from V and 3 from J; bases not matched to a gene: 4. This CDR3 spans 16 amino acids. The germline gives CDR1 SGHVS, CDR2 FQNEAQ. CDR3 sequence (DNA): TGTGCCAGCAGCTTAGTTGGTAGCGGGAGGACAGATACGCAGTATTTT. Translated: CASSLVGSGRTDTQYF.

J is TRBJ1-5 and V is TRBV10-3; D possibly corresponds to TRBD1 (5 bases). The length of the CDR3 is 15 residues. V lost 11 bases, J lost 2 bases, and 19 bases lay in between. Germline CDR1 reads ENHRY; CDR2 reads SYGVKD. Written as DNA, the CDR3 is TGTGCCGTGGGCGGGACGGGGTCCGGCAATCAGCCCCAGCATTTT. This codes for CAVGGTGSGNQPQHF.

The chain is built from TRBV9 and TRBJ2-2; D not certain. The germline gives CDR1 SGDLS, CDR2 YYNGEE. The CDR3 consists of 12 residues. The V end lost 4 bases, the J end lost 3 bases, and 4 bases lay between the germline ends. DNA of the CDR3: TGTGCCAGCAGCCTCGACACCGGGGAGCTGTTTTTT. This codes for CASSLDTGELFF. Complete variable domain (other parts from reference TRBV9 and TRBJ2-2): DSGVTQTPKHLITATGQRVTLRCSPRSGDLSVYWYQQSLDQGLQFLIQYYNGEERAKGNILERFSAQQFPDLHSELNLSSLELGDSALYFCASSLDTGELFFGEGSRLTVL.

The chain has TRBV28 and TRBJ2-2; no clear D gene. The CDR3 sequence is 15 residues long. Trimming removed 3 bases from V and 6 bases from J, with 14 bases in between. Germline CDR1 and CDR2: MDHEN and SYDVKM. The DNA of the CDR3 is TGTGCCAGCAGTTTTCATGGGGTAGCTTCCGGGGAGCTGTTTTTT. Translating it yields CASSFHGVASGELFF. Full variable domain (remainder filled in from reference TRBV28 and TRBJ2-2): DVKVTQSSRYLVKRTGEKVFLECVQDMDHENMFWYRQDPGLGLRLIYFSYDVKMKEKGDIPEGYSVSREKKERFSLILESASTNQTSMYLCASSFHGVASGELFFGEGSRLTVL.

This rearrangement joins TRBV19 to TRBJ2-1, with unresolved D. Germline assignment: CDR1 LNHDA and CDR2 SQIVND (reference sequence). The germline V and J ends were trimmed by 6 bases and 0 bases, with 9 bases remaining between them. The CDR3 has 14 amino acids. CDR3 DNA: TGTGCCAGTAGATACAGCCTCTCCTACAATGAGCAGTTCTTC. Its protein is CASRYSLSYNEQFF.

The CDR3 nucleotides are TGTGCCAGCAGTCAACAGGGAGGCGGTTATGGCTACACCTTC. As protein: CASSQQGGGYGYTF. This rearrangement joins TRBV6-5 to TRBJ1-2; maybe TRBD1 (6 bases). The ends were cut back, 5 bases at V and 5 bases at J, with 15 bases in the middle. From germline, CDR1 is MNHEY and CDR2 SVGAGI. This CDR3 has 14 amino acids.

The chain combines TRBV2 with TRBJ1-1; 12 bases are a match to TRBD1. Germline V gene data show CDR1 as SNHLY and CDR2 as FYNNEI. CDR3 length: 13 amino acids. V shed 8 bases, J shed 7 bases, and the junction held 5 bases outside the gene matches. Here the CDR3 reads CASEGQGAVEAFF. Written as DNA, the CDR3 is TGTGCCAGCGAGGGACAGGGGGCGGTTGAAGCTTTCTTT.

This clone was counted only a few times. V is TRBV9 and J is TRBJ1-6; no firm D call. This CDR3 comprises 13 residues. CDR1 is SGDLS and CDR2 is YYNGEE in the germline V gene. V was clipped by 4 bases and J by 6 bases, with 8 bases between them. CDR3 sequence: CASSQATNSPLHF. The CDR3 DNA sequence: TGTGCCAGCAGCCAGGCCACTAATTCACCCCTCCACTTT. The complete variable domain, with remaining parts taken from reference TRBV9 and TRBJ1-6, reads DSGVTQTPKHLITATGQRVTLRCSPRSGDLSVYWYQQSLDQGLQFLIQYYNGEERAKGNILERFSAQQFPDLHSELNLSSLELGDSALYFCASSQATNSPLHFGNGTRLTVT.

The CDR3 DNA reads as TGTGCCAGTAGTATATCTCCCGACAGTCGGGTAGGAGGCTACACCTTC. This translates into CASSISPDSRVGGYTF. The chain employs TRBV19 and TRBJ1-2; TRBD1 might be the D (5 bases). CDR1 and CDR2 from the germline V gene are LNHDA and SQIVND (reference sequence). Trimming shortened V by 2 bases and J by 8 bases, and 21 bases separated the two germline ends. The CDR3 is made up of 16 amino acids. Combining the CDR3 with reference TRBV19 and TRBJ1-2 gives the whole variable domain DGGITQSPKYLFRKEGQNVTLSCEQNLNHDAMYWYRQDPGQGLRLIYYSQIVNDFQKGDIAEGYSVSREKKESFPLTVTSAQKNPTAFYLCASSISPDSRVGGYTFGSGTRLTVV.

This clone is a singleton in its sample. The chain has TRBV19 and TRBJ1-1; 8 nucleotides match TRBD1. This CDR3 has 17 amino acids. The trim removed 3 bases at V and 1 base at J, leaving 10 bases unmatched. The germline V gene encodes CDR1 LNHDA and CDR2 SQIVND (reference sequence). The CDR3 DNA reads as TGTGCCAGTAGTATCACGACAGGGGCAGGTCGGAACACTGAAGCTTTCTTT. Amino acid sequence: CASSITTGAGRNTEAFF.

The CDR3 reads CASSYSIGGRETQYF. CDR3 nucleotides: TGTGCCAGCAGTTACTCGATCGGAGGTCGGGAGACCCAGTACTTC. This chain links TRBV6-5 with TRBJ2-5, with D possibly TRBD2 on 5 matching bases. From germline, CDR1 is MNHEY and CDR2 SVGAGI. V lost 0 bases, J lost 5 bases, and 13 bases lay in between. The CDR3 totals 15 residues.

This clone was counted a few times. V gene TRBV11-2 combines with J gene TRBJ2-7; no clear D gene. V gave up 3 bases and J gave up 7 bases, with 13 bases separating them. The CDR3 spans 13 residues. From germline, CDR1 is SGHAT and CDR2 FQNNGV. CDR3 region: CASSLEVSLEQYV. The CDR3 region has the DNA TGTGCCAGCAGCTTGGAAGTCTCCTTGGAGCAGTACGTC.

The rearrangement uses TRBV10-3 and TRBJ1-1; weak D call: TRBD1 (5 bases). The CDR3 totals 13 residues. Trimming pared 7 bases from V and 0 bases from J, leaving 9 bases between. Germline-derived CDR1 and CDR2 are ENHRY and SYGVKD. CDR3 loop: CAITQGMNTEAFF. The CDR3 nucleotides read TGTGCCATCACCCAGGGCATGAACACTGAAGCTTTCTTT.

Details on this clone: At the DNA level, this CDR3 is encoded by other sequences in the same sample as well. The CDR3: CASSPPGTSGYNEQFF. The CDR3 bases are TGTGCCAGCTCACCACCCGGGACTAGCGGTTACAATGAGCAGTTCTTC. The chain employs TRBV18 and TRBJ2-1, with 11 bases that match TRBD2. There are 16 residues in the CDR3. V shed 0 bases, J shed 4 bases, and the junction held 2 bases outside the gene matches. Germline CDR1 and CDR2: KGHSH and LQKENI.

CDR3 protein: CASSYGETQYF. The CDR3 DNA sequence: TGTGCCAGCAGTTATGGAGAGACCCAGTACTTC. The chain carries TRBV6-5 and TRBJ2-5; D unresolved. CDR1 is MNHEY, CDR2 SVGAGI, per germline. Trimming pared 3 bases from V and 4 bases from J, leaving 3 bases between. The CDR3 has 11 amino acids.

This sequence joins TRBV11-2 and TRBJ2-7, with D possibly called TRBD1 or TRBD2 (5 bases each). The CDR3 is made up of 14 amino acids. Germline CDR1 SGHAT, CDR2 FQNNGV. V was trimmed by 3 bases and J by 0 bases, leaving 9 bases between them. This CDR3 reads CASSFRDGSYEQYF. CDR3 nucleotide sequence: TGTGCCAGCAGCTTCCGGGACGGCTCCTACGAGCAGTACTTC.